Following are 2 T cell receptor beta chains from one sample sequenced in a study of blood T cell repertoires in COVID-19. TCRdb's copy holds only in-frame clones and misses some; the assay was immunoSEQ multiplex PCR. Found here are 60,000 to 65,000 clones, 75% to 85% of them singletons; the top ten hold 25% to 40%. Sequencing was performed on peripheral blood. Receptor source: a human donor in a cohort sampled during active COVID-19.

CDR3 sequence: CASSPTADSSYEQYF. CDR3 nucleotide sequence: TGTGCCAGTAGTCCTACAGCGGATAGCTCCTACGAGCAGTACTTC. The gene calls are TRBV19 and TRBJ2-7, with D possibly being TRBD2 (5 bases). The V gene lost 5 bases and the J gene lost 0 bases, with 14 bases spanning the gap. The germline V gene has CDR1 LNHDA and CDR2 SQIVND (reference sequence). The CDR3 extends over 15 amino acids.

This chain joins TRBV10-1 and TRBJ2-4, with D possibly being TRBD1 (6 bases). The CDR3 loop spans 13 amino acids. Trimming pared 5 bases from V and 11 bases from J, leaving 16 bases between. The V gene's germline CDR1 is WNHNN and CDR2 SYGVQD (reference sequence). The CDR3 sequence is CASSSGDKAFQYF. CDR3 sequence (DNA): TGCGCCAGCAGTTCCGGGGACAAGGCCTTTCAGTACTTC.